This TCR beta chain comes out of a study of radiation and T cells in renal cell carcinoma. The protocol was immunoSEQ multiplex PCR, while the TCRdb copy is restricted to in-frame clones and leaves out a portion. The sample includes 15,000 to 20,000 clones, about 50% of them seen just once. As concerns this clone: What it binds is not known. One end of the junction is discordant with germline, which a read error may explain.

Treatment: 15 Gy SBRT to primary tumor, nephrectomy 4 weeks later. Nephrectomy followed 15 Gy stereotactic body radiation by 4 weeks. Findings of the study overall: In blood, top tumor clones expanded by 2 weeks, shrinking by 4. Pretreatment tumor biopsies were lacking, so baseline clonotypes are unknown.

The sequence came from a man aged 45 to 65 with renal cell carcinoma. The sequencing here drew on tumor tissue, taken from a patient whose treatment included radiotherapy and nephrectomy.

The DNA for the CDR3 is TGTGCCAGCAGCTCTTTCGGGGTCTTT. It encodes CASSSFGVF. The V and J genes are TRBV7-9 and TRBJ1-1; D gene ambiguous. CDR3 size: 9 residues. CDR1 and CDR2 (germline): SEHNR, FQNEAQ (reference sequence).